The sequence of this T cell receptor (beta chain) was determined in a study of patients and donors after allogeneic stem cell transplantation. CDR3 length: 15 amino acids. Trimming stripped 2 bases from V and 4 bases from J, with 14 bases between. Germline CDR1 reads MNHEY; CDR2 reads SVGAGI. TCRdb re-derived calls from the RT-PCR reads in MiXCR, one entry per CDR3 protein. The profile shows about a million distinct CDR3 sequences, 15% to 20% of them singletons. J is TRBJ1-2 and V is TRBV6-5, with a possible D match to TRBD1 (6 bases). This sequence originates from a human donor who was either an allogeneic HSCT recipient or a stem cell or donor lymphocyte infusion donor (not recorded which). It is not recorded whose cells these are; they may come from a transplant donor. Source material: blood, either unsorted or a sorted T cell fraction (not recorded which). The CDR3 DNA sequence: TGTGCCAGCAGTTACGGGCAAGGGGGAGTCTATGGCTACACCTTC. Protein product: CASSYGQGGVYGYTF.